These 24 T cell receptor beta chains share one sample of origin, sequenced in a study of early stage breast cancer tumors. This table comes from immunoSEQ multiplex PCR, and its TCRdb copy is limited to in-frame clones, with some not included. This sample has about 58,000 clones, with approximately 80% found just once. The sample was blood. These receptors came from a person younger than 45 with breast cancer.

CDR3 sequence (DNA): TGTGCCAGCAGCCAAGGGACTAGCGTGATTCGCGGGGGTACGCAGTATTTT. Protein product: CASSQGTSVIRGGTQYF. This chain links TRBV7-6 with TRBJ2-3; 10 bases are a match to TRBD2. V was clipped by 5 bases and J by 8 bases; unmatched bases: 16. Germline V gives CDR1 SGHVS, CDR2 FNYEAQ. This CDR3 contains 17 residues.

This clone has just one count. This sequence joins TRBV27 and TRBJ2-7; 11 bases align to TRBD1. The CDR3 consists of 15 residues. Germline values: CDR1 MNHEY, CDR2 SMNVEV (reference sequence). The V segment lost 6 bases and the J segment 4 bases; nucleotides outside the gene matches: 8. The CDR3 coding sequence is TGTGCCAGCAGGCCCAGGGACAGGGGGAGGTACGAGCAGTACTTC. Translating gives CASRPRDRGRYEQYF.

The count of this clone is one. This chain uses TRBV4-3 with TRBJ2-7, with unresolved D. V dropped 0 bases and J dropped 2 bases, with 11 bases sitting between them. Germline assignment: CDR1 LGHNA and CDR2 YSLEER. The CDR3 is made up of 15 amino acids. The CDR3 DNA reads TGCGCCAGCAGCCAAGATTACCCCCTAACCTACGAGCAGTACTTC. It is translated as CASSQDYPLTYEQYF.

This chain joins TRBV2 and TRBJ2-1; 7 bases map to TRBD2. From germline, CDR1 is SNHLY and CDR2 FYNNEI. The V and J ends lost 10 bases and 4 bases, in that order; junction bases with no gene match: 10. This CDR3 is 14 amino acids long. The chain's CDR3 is CATVQRDQYNEQFF. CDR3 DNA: TGTGCCACCGTACAGCGGGATCAGTACAATGAGCAGTTCTTC. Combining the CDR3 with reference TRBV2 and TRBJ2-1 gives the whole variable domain EPEVTQTPSHQVTQMGQEVILRCVPISNHLYFYWYRQILGQKVEFLVSFYNNEISEKSEIFDDQFSVERPDGSNFTLKIRSTKLEDSAMYFCATVQRDQYNEQFFGPGTRLTVL.

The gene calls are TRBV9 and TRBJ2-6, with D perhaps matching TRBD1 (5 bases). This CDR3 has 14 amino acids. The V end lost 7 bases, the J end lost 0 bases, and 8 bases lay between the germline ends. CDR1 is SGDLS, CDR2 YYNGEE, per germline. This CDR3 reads CASQGNSGANVLTF. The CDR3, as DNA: TGTGCCAGCCAGGGAAACTCTGGGGCCAACGTCCTGACTTTC.

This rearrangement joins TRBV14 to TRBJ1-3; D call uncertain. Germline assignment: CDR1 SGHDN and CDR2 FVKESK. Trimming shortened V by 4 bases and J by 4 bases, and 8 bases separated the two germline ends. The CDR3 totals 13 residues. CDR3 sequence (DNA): TGTGCCAGCAGCCCCCAGGTCGGAAACACCATATATTTT. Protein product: CASSPQVGNTIYF.

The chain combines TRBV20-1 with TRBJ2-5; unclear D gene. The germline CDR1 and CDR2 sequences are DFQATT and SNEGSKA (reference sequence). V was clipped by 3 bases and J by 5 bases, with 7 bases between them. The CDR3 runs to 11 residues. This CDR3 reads CSASKPETQYF. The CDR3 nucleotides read TGCAGTGCTAGTAAGCCGGAGACCCAGTACTTC.

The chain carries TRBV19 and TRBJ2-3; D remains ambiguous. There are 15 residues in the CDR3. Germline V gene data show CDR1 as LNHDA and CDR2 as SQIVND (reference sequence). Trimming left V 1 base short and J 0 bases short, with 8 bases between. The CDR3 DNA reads TGTGCCAGTAGTATAGGGTTTTTGAGCACAGATACGCAGTATTTT. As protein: CASSIGFLSTDTQYF.

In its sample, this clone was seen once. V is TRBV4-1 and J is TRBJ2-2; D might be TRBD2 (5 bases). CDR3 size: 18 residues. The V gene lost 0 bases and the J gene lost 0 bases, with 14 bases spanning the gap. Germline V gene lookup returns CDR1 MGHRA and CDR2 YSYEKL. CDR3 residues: CASSQEETRPTNTGELFF. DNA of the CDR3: TGCGCCAGCAGCCAAGAGGAAACTAGACCCACGAACACCGGGGAGCTGTTTTTT.

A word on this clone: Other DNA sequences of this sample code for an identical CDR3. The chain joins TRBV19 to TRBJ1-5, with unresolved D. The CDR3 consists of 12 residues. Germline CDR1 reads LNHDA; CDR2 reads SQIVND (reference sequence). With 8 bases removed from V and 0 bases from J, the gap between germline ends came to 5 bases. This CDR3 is CASRGSNQPQHF. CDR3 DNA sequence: TGTGCCAGTCGGGGTAGCAATCAGCCCCAGCATTTT. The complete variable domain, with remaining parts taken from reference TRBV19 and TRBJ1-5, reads DGGITQSPKYLFRKEGQNVTLSCEQNLNHDAMYWYRQDPGQGLRLIYYSQIVNDFQKGDIAEGYSVSREKKESFPLTVTSAQKNPTAFYLCASRGSNQPQHFGDGTRLSIL.

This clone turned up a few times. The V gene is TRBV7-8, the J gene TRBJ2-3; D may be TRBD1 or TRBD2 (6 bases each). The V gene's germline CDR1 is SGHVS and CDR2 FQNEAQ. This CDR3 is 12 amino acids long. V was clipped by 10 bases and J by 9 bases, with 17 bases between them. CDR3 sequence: CATGDLEETQYF. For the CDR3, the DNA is TGTGCCACAGGGGACTTGGAGGAAACGCAGTATTTT.

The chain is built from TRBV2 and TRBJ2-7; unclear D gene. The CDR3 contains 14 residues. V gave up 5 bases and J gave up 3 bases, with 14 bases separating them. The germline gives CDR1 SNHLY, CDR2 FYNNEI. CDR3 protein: CASSPNSARYEQYF. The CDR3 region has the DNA TGTGCCAGCAGTCCAAACAGCGCTCGCTACGAGCAGTACTTC.

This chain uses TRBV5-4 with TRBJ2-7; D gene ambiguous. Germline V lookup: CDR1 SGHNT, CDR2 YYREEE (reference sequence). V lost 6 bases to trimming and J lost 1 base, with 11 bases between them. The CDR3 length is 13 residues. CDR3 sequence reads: CASNHRGSYEQYF. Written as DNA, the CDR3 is TGTGCCAGCAACCATCGTGGGTCCTACGAGCAGTACTTC. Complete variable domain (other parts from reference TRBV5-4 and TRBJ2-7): ETGVTQSPTHLIKTRGQQVTLRCSSQSGHNTVSWYQQALGQGPQFIFQYYREEENGRGNFPPRFSGLQFPNYSSELNVNALELDDSALYLCASNHRGSYEQYFGPGTRLTVT.

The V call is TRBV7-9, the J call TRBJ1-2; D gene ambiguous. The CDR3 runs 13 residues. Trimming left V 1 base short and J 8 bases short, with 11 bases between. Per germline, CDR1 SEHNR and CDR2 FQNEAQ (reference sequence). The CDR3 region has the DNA TGTGCCAGCAGCTTAGTCTGGGCAGAAGGCTACACCTTC. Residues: CASSLVWAEGYTF.

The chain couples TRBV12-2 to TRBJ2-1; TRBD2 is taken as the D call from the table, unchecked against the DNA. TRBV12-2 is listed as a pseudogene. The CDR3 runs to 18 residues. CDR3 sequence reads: CASRSLQASGKTHNEQFF. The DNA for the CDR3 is TGTGCAAGTCGCTCTCTCCAGGCTAGCGGGAAAACCCACAATGAGCAGTTCTTC.

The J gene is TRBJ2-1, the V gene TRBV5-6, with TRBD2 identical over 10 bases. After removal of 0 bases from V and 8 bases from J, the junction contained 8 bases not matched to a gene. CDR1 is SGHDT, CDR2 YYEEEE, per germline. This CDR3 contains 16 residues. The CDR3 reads CASSLVASGRGDEQFF. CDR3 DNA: TGTGCCAGCAGCTTGGTCGCCAGCGGGAGGGGAGATGAGCAGTTCTTC. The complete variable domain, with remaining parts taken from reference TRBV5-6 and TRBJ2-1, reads DAGVTQSPTHLIKTRGQQVTLRCSPKSGHDTVSWYQQALGQGPQFIFQYYEEEERQRGNFPDRFSGHQFPNYSSELNVNALLLGDSALYLCASSLVASGRGDEQFFGPGTRLTVL.

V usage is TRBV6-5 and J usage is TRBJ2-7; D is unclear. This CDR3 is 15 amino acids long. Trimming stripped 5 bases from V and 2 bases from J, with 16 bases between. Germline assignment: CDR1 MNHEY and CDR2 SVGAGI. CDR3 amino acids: CASSRSVGHPYEQYF. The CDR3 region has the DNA TGTGCCAGCAGTCGTTCTGTCGGCCACCCCTACGAGCAGTACTTC.

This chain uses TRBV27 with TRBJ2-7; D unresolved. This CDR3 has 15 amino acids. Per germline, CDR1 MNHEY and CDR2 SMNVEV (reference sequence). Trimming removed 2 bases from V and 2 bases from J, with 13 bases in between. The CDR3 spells CASSLRPNPPYEQYF. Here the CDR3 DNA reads TGTGCCAGCAGTTTACGGCCTAATCCTCCCTACGAGCAGTACTTC.

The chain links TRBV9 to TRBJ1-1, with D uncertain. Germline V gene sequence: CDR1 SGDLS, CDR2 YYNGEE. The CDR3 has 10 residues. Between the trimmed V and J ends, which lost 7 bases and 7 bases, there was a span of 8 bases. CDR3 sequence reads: CASRRDEAFF. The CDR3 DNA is TGTGCCAGCCGAAGAGATGAAGCTTTCTTT.

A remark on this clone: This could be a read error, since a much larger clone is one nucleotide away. The CDR3 DNA is TGTGCCAGCAGTGTATACAATGAGCAGTTCTTC. This encodes CASSVYNEQFF. The V gene is TRBV25-1, the J gene TRBJ2-1; D unresolved. CDR1 MGHDK and CDR2 SYGVNS come from the germline V gene. This CDR3 contains 11 residues. V lost 4 bases and J 4 bases, leaving 2 bases between the germline ends.

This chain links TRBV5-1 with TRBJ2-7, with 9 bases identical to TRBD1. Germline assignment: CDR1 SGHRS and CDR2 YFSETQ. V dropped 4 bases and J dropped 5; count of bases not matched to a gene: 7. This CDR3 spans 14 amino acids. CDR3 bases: TGCGCCAGCAGCAACCCGGACAGGGGAGACGAGCAGTACTTC. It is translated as CASSNPDRGDEQYF.

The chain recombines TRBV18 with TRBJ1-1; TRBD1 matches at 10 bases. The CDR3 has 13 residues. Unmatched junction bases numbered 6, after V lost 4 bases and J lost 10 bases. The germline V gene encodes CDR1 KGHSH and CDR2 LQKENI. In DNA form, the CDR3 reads TGTGCCAGCTCACTGGGAGGGGACAGGGGAGCTTTCTTT. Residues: CASSLGGDRGAFF. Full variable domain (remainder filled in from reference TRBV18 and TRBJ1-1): NAGVMQNPRHLVRRRGQEARLRCSPMKGHSHVYWYRQLPEEGLKFMVYLQKENIIDESGMPKERFSAEFPKEGPSILRIQQVVRGDSAAYFCASSLGGDRGAFFGQGTRLTVV.

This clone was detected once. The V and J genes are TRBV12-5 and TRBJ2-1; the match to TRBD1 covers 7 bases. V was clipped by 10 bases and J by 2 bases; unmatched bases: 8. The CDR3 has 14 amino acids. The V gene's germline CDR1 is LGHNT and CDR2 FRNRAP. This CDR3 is CATQKGATYNEQFF. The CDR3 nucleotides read TGTGCTACCCAGAAGGGGGCGACCTACAATGAGCAGTTCTTC.

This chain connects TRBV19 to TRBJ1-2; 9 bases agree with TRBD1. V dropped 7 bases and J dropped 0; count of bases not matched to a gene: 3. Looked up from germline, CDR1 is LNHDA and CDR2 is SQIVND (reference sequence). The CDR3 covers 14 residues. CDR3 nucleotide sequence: TGTGCCAGTAAGGACAGGGGTGCTAACTATGGCTACACCTTC. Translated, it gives CASKDRGANYGYTF.